This note documents a single TCR beta chain sequence. Its specificity is not known. This record belongs to a study of T cell responses to AZD1222 COVID-19 vaccine. The CDR3 has 18 residues. CDR1 is KGHDR, CDR2 SFDVKD, per germline. The ends were cut back, 5 bases at V and 0 bases at J, with 19 bases in the middle. The protocol was immunoSEQ multiplex PCR, while the TCRdb copy is restricted to in-frame clones and leaves out a portion. This table holds under 150,000 clones, just over 90% found once. General observations from the study: Baseline seropositives among AZD1222 recipients totaled only six. Only after the peak T cell response were repertoires sampled.

This specimen was peripheral blood, taken on day 0 of AZD1222 vaccination. This chain links TRBV24-1 with TRBJ2-1; D unresolved. The TCR was taken from an adult in good health. The DNA for the CDR3 is TGTGCCACCAGTGCCGAACCGAAAGAACCGAGCTCCTACAATGAGCAGTTCTTC. It encodes CATSAEPKEPSSYNEQFF.